Below, 14 T cell receptor beta chains from the same sample are listed, as sequenced in a study of response to subunit inactivated influenza vaccine. In TCRdb, the RT-PCR reads were re-called with MiXCR into one record per CDR3 protein. The sample includes roughly 760,000 distinct CDR3 sequences, approximately 21% seen only once; the top ten take roughly 10%. The sample in question was PBMCs from blood, obtained more than 4 days after vaccination. Every receptor here comes from a man between 45 and 60 years old who received an inactivated influenza vaccine.

J is TRBJ2-5 and V is TRBV12-3 or TRBV12-4, with D perhaps TRBD1 (6 bases). V was shortened by 0 bases and J by 10 bases, with 6 bases between the two germline ends. The CDR3 consists of 11 residues. The CDR3 reads CASSLAGGQYF. The CDR3, as DNA: TGTGCCAGCAGTTTAGCAGGGGGCCAGTACTTC.

The CDR3 reads CASSVDRGRGSTGELFF. The CDR3 region has the DNA TGTGCCAGCAGCGTGGACAGGGGGCGCGGTAGCACCGGGGAGCTGTTTTTT. The chain carries TRBV9 and TRBJ2-2; 11 bases match TRBD1. The CDR3 consists of 17 residues. CDR1 and CDR2 (germline): SGDLS, YYNGEE. Trimming cost V 2 bases and J 4 bases; bases outside gene matches: 7.

This clonotype was seen a single time. The junction does not match germline at one end; this may be a read error. The chain uses TRBV5-1 and TRBJ2-4, with D perhaps TRBD1 (5 bases). CDR3 size: 16 residues. CDR1 and CDR2 (germline): SGHRS, YFSETQ. The CDR3 nucleotides read TGCGCCAGCCGGGCCGGGCAGGGTTTAGCCAAAAAGATTCAGTACTTC. Amino acid sequence: CASRAGQGLAKKIQYF.

The rearrangement uses TRBV29-1 and TRBJ1-2; 7 positions match TRBD1. J was trimmed by 4 bases and V by 4 bases; bases with no gene match: 6. Germline V gene sequence: CDR1 SQVTM, CDR2 ANQGSEA. The CDR3 spans 13 residues. The CDR3, as DNA: TGCAGCGTTGGGACAGGCCGCGGCTATGGCTACACCTTC. It codes for CSVGTGRGYGYTF.

Many counts were recorded for this clonotype. The rearrangement uses TRBV6-2 or TRBV6-3 and TRBJ2-5; D might be TRBD2 (6 bases). Trimming cost V 7 bases and J 2 bases, with 14 bases left between them. This CDR3 region has 14 residues. From germline, CDR1 is MNHEY and CDR2 SVGEGT. CDR3 DNA: TGTGCCAGCATTTTCGGGGAGGATCAAGAGACCCAGTACTTC. It yields the protein CASIFGEDQETQYF.

This clonotype was found a few times. The rearrangement links TRBV10-3 to TRBJ2-5; the D call may be TRBD1 or TRBD2 (6 bases each). V dropped 3 bases and J dropped 1 base, with 9 bases sitting between them. CDR1 and CDR2 from the germline V gene are ENHRY and SYGVKD. CDR3 length: 14 residues. The CDR3: CAISEGGGQETQYF. The CDR3 DNA reads TGTGCCATCAGTGAAGGGGGAGGCCAAGAGACCCAGTACTTC.

This clonotype was recorded a few times. The CDR3 DNA sequence: TGTGCCAGCAGTTTACTGGTGGGGAGGGGAATTGGTGGCTACACCTTC. This translates into CASSLLVGRGIGGYTF. The chain couples TRBV12-3 or TRBV12-4 to TRBJ1-2; tentative D call: TRBD1 (5 bases). The CDR3 has 16 amino acids. V was clipped by 2 bases and J by 7 bases, with 20 bases between them.

In this sample, this clonotype turned up a few times. The chain couples TRBV6-2 or TRBV6-3 to TRBJ2-7; D assignment may be TRBD1 or TRBD2 (5 bases each). Between the trimmed V and J ends, which lost 11 bases and 5 bases, there was a span of 16 bases. Per the germline V gene, CDR1 is MNHEY and CDR2 is SVGEGT. The length of the CDR3 is 12 residues. CDR3 DNA: TGTGCCGCGGAAGGGGAGATCGACGAGCAGTACTTC. As protein: CAAEGEIDEQYF.

The CDR3, as DNA: TGCAGTGCCCCGACTAGCGGGGGCACCGACGAGCAGTACTTC. This encodes CSAPTSGGTDEQYF. The chain joins TRBV20-1 to TRBJ2-7, with 12 positions matching TRBD2. The length of the CDR3 is 14 residues. J was trimmed by 5 bases and V by 6 bases; bases with no gene match: 8. Germline V lookup: CDR1 DFQATT, CDR2 SNEGSKA (reference sequence).

The V gene is TRBV7-9, the J gene TRBJ2-3; 13 bases line up with TRBD2. The J segment lost 5 bases and the V segment lost 3 bases, leaving 5 bases of the junction unmatched. CDR3 size: 16 residues. Germline loops: CDR1 SEHNR, CDR2 FQNEAQ (reference sequence). CDR3 nucleotides: TGTGCCAGCAGCTTTGGGACTAGCGGGGCGGTAGATACGCAGTATTTT. Its protein product is CASSFGTSGAVDTQYF.

This clonotype has only a few counts. The CDR3 here is CASSVDSMSIPFNEQFF. The CDR3 DNA reads as TGTGCCAGCAGCGTAGACTCGATGTCTATACCCTTCAATGAGCAGTTCTTC. The chain has TRBV9 and TRBJ2-1; no clear D. The CDR3 length is 17 residues. V lost 0 bases to trimming and J lost 6 bases, with 19 bases between them. CDR1 and CDR2 from the germline V gene are SGDLS and YYNGEE. Drawing the rest from reference TRBV9 and TRBJ2-1, the complete variable domain is DSGVTQTPKHLITATGQRVTLRCSPRSGDLSVYWYQQSLDQGLQFLIQYYNGEERAKGNILERFSAQQFPDLHSELNLSSLELGDSALYFCASSVDSMSIPFNEQFFGPGTRLTVL.

The J gene is TRBJ1-5, the V gene TRBV10-3, with D uncertain. The V end lost 0 bases, the J end lost 7 bases, and 16 bases lay between the germline ends. CDR3 size: 16 residues. CDR1 ENHRY and CDR2 SYGVKD come from the germline V gene. This CDR3 is CAISESSWRVGQPQHF. The CDR3 coding sequence is TGTGCCATCAGTGAGTCGAGTTGGAGGGTAGGGCAGCCCCAGCATTTT.

The chain has TRBV6-2 or TRBV6-3 and TRBJ2-7, with 9 bases identical to TRBD1. CDR3 size: 14 residues. Germline assignment: CDR1 MNHEY and CDR2 SVGEGT. The J segment lost 2 bases and the V segment lost 7 bases, leaving 6 bases of the junction unmatched. CDR3 loop: CASNGQGRAYEQYF. Written as DNA, the CDR3 is TGTGCCAGCAACGGACAGGGGCGAGCCTACGAGCAGTACTTC.

The chain combines TRBV4-3 with TRBJ2-5, with 7 bases that match TRBD1. Germline CDR1 is LGHNA and CDR2 is YSLEER. This CDR3 has 15 amino acids. J gave up 9 bases and V 3 bases, and 13 bases lay outside the gene matches. The CDR3 spells CASSQVHRGQGPQYF. Here the CDR3 DNA reads TGCGCCAGCAGCCAGGTCCACAGGGGCCAGGGACCCCAGTACTTC.